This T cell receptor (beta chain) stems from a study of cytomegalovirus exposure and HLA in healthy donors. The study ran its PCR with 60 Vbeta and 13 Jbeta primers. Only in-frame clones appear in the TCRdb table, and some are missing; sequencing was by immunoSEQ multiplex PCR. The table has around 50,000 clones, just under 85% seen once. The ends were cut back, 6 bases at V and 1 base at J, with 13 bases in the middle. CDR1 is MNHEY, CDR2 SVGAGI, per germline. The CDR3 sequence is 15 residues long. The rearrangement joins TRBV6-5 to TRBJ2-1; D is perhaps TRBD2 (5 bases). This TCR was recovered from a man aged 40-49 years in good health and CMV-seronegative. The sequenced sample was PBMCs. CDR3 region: CASRSLVTSYNEQFF. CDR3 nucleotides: TGTGCCAGCAGATCACTAGTAACTTCCTACAATGAGCAGTTCTTC.